The rows below give T cell receptor beta chains drawn from one sample of a study of blood T cells in healthy people across ages. TCRdb re-derived calls from the 5' RACE reads in MiXCR, one entry per CDR3 protein. The sample includes over 1.5 million distinct CDR3 sequences, about 50% of them seen just once. The sample was blood. These receptor sequences come from a woman aged 40 to 50 in good health. Each CDR3 is given with its conserved first and last residue. D genes are given only for firm matches. Not all rows give a size; the values are once, few, many and, for expanded clones, a class.

clone_size: -
d_call: -
j_call: TRBJ2-5
cdr3_length: 15
v_call: TRBV29-1
cdr3_aa: CSVESGSNTWETQYF
cdr3_nt: TGCAGCGTTGAGAGTGGTTCGAATACGTGGGAGACCCAGTACTTC

clone_size: -
d_call: -
j_call: TRBJ2-7
cdr3_length: 14
v_call: TRBV7-2
cdr3_aa: CVSSHRPDIGEQYF
cdr3_nt: TGTGTCAGCAGCCACCGACCGGACATAGGCGAGCAGTACTTC

clone_size: few
d_call: TRBD1
j_call: TRBJ1-2
cdr3_length: 15
v_call: TRBV7-8
cdr3_aa: CASSARRQGDYGYTF
cdr3_nt: TGTGCCAGCAGCGCTCGCCGACAGGGGGACTATGGCTACACCTTC

clone_size: -
d_call: TRBD1
j_call: TRBJ2-4
cdr3_length: 13
v_call: TRBV19
cdr3_aa: CASRGQAGNIQYF
cdr3_nt: TGTGCCAGTAGGGGACAGGCCGGAAACATTCAGTACTTC

clone_size: many
d_call: -
j_call: TRBJ2-7
cdr3_length: 14
v_call: TRBV12-3/TRBV12-4
cdr3_aa: CASSGGGEGYEQYF
cdr3_nt: TGTGCCAGCAGTGGAGGGGGTGAAGGGTACGAGCAGTACTTC

clone_size: -
d_call: -
j_call: TRBJ2-6
cdr3_length: 18
v_call: TRBV27
cdr3_aa: CASSSSGAGGSGANVLTF
cdr3_nt: TGTGCCAGCAGTTCTTCCGGGGCCGGGGGCTCTGGGGCCAACGTCCTGACTTTC

clone_size: few
d_call: -
j_call: TRBJ1-6
cdr3_length: 15
v_call: TRBV28
cdr3_aa: CASSLRGSYNSPLHF
cdr3_nt: TGTGCCAGCAGTTTAAGGGGCTCCTATAATTCACCCCTCCACTTT

clone_size: -
d_call: TRBD2
j_call: TRBJ2-3
cdr3_length: 16
v_call: TRBV14
cdr3_aa: CASSWGTSATADTQYF
cdr3_nt: TGTGCCAGCAGCTGGGGGACTAGCGCGACCGCAGATACGCAGTATTTT

clone_size: -
d_call: -
j_call: TRBJ1-4
cdr3_length: 17
v_call: TRBV10-2
cdr3_aa: CASSESLGQGLGEKLFF
cdr3_nt: TGCGCCAGCAGTGAGTCGTTGGGGCAGGGTTTAGGTGAAAAACTGTTTTTT

clone_size: -
d_call: -
j_call: TRBJ1-2
cdr3_length: 17
v_call: TRBV21-1
cdr3_aa: CASIESQIGVSRRGYTF
cdr3_nt: TGTGCCAGCATCGAATCCCAGATAGGGGTCTCACGAAGGGGCTACACCTTC

clone_size: -
d_call: -
j_call: TRBJ2-3
cdr3_length: 14
v_call: TRBV20-1
cdr3_aa: CSGSSPMRTDTQYF
cdr3_nt: TGCAGCGGATCCTCGCCCATGCGCACAGATACGCAGTATTTT

clone_size: once
d_call: -
j_call: TRBJ2-7
cdr3_length: 16
v_call: TRBV5-1
cdr3_aa: CASSFTCGTATYEQYF
cdr3_nt: TGCGCCAGCAGCTTCACCTGCGGGACCGCCACCTACGAGCAGTACTTC

clone_size: few
d_call: TRBD1
j_call: TRBJ1-2
cdr3_length: 14
v_call: TRBV10-3
cdr3_aa: CAISEGTGPYGYTF
cdr3_nt: TGTGCCATCAGTGAGGGGACAGGCCCCTATGGCTACACCTTC

clone_size: -
d_call: -
j_call: TRBJ2-3
cdr3_length: 16
v_call: TRBV5-1
cdr3_aa: CASSLKAGASTDTQYF
cdr3_nt: TGCGCCAGCAGCTTGAAGGCGGGGGCCAGCACAGATACGCAGTATTTT

clone_size: -
d_call: -
j_call: TRBJ2-7
cdr3_length: 14
v_call: TRBV27
cdr3_aa: CASSPWDTPYEQYF
cdr3_nt: TGTGCCAGCAGTCCATGGGACACTCCCTACGAGCAGTACTTC

clone_size: -
d_call: TRBD2
j_call: TRBJ2-3
cdr3_length: 15
v_call: TRBV18
cdr3_aa: CASSPASGGQDTQYF
cdr3_nt: TGTGCCAGCTCACCGGCCAGCGGGGGGCAAGATACGCAGTATTTT

clone_size: -
d_call: -
j_call: TRBJ2-3
cdr3_length: 15
v_call: TRBV6-6
cdr3_aa: CASSLELTGTDTQYF
cdr3_nt: TGTGCCAGCAGTCTTGAACTCACCGGCACAGATACGCAGTATTTT

clone_size: -
d_call: TRBD2
j_call: TRBJ2-7
cdr3_length: 15
v_call: TRBV20-1
cdr3_aa: CSANPGTSGSYEQYF
cdr3_nt: TGCAGTGCCAACCCCGGGACTAGCGGCTCCTACGAGCAGTACTTC

clone_size: -
d_call: -
j_call: TRBJ1-1
cdr3_length: 14
v_call: TRBV7-2
cdr3_aa: CASSFGGKNTEAFF
cdr3_nt: TGTGCCAGCAGCTTCGGCGGGAAGAACACTGAAGCTTTCTTT

clone_size: -
d_call: -
j_call: TRBJ1-2
cdr3_length: 14
v_call: TRBV7-9
cdr3_aa: CASSTGPHLQVYTF
cdr3_nt: TGTGCCAGCAGCACGGGACCCCACCTTCAGGTCTACACCTTC

clone_size: -
d_call: TRBD2
j_call: TRBJ2-3
cdr3_length: 16
v_call: TRBV20-1
cdr3_aa: CSARDLRLAVSDTQYF
cdr3_nt: TGCAGTGCTAGAGATCTTAGGCTAGCGGTATCAGATACGCAGTATTTT

clone_size: few
d_call: -
j_call: TRBJ2-4
cdr3_length: 12
v_call: TRBV7-2
cdr3_aa: CASSRTGDIQYF
cdr3_nt: TGTGCCAGCAGCCGGACTGGAGACATTCAGTACTTC

clone_size: few
d_call: -
j_call: TRBJ2-1
cdr3_length: 13
v_call: TRBV24-1
cdr3_aa: CATSGGYLDSLFF
cdr3_nt: TGTGCCACCAGTGGGGGATACCTGGACAGTCTGTTCTTC

clone_size: few
d_call: TRBD1
j_call: TRBJ2-1
cdr3_length: 18
v_call: TRBV4-2
cdr3_aa: CASSQQPPVGQPNNEQFF
cdr3_nt: TGTGCCAGCAGCCAACAACCGCCCGTGGGACAGCCTAACAATGAGCAGTTCTTC

clone_size: once
d_call: -
j_call: TRBJ2-5
cdr3_length: 13
v_call: TRBV20-1
cdr3_aa: CSAIPGLFNEQYF
cdr3_nt: TGCAGTGCGATCCCTGGACTGTTCAATGAGCAGTACTTC

clone_size: few
d_call: -
j_call: TRBJ1-2
cdr3_length: 13
v_call: TRBV6-5
cdr3_aa: CASSYSNWYGYTF
cdr3_nt: TGTGCCAGCAGTTATTCTAATTGGTATGGCTACACCTTC

clone_size: -
d_call: -
j_call: TRBJ2-3
cdr3_length: 15
v_call: TRBV21-1
cdr3_aa: CASSNSRDNTDTQYF
cdr3_nt: TGTGCCAGCAGCAATAGTCGGGACAACACAGATACGCAGTATTTT

clone_size: -
d_call: -
j_call: TRBJ2-7
cdr3_length: 15
v_call: TRBV5-1
cdr3_aa: CASSRRQSSYNEQYF
cdr3_nt: TGCGCCAGCAGCCGTAGACAGAGCTCCTACAATGAGCAGTACTTC

clone_size: -
d_call: -
j_call: TRBJ2-3
cdr3_length: 13
v_call: TRBV7-7
cdr3_aa: CASSFLTTDTQYF
cdr3_nt: TGTGCTAGCAGCTTTCTGACTACAGATACGCAGTATTTT

clone_size: few
d_call: TRBD1
j_call: TRBJ1-2
cdr3_length: 16
v_call: TRBV7-2
cdr3_aa: CASSLDGGQGGYGYTF
cdr3_nt: TGTGCCAGCAGCTTAGATGGGGGACAGGGGGGATATGGCTACACCTTC

clone_size: -
d_call: -
j_call: TRBJ2-3
cdr3_length: 15
v_call: TRBV12-3/TRBV12-4
cdr3_aa: CASSFSGVHTDTQYF
cdr3_nt: TGTGCCAGCAGTTTTAGTGGGGTCCACACAGATACGCAGTATTTT

clone_size: few
d_call: -
j_call: TRBJ2-5
cdr3_length: 13
v_call: TRBV10-3
cdr3_aa: CAISGGPRETQYF
cdr3_nt: TGTGCCATCAGTGGGGGTCCTCGGGAGACCCAGTACTTC

clone_size: -
d_call: -
j_call: TRBJ2-4
cdr3_length: 16
v_call: TRBV20-1
cdr3_aa: CSARARSWDPGDIQYF
cdr3_nt: TGCAGTGCTAGGGCCAGAAGTTGGGACCCAGGCGACATTCAGTACTTC

clone_size: -
d_call: -
j_call: TRBJ2-3
cdr3_length: 14
v_call: TRBV4-3
cdr3_aa: CASSQEWGADTQYF
cdr3_nt: TGCGCCAGCAGCCAAGAGTGGGGTGCAGATACGCAGTATTTT

clone_size: -
d_call: -
j_call: TRBJ1-5
cdr3_length: 14
v_call: TRBV29-1
cdr3_aa: CSVGWGYSNQPQHF
cdr3_nt: TGCAGCGTCGGATGGGGATATAGCAATCAGCCCCAGCATTTT

clone_size: -
d_call: TRBD2
j_call: TRBJ2-5
cdr3_length: 16
v_call: TRBV20-1
cdr3_aa: CSANGGGGGTQETQYF
cdr3_nt: TGCAGTGCAAACGGCGGAGGCGGGGGGACTCAAGAGACCCAGTACTTC

clone_size: -
d_call: -
j_call: TRBJ1-5
cdr3_length: 15
v_call: TRBV20-1
cdr3_aa: CSARRRDGSNQPQHF
cdr3_nt: TGCAGTGCTAGACGCCGGGACGGTAGCAATCAGCCCCAGCATTTT

clone_size: -
d_call: -
j_call: TRBJ2-7
cdr3_length: 12
v_call: TRBV7-2
cdr3_aa: CASSSAHYEQYF
cdr3_nt: TGTGCCAGCAGCTCGGCCCACTACGAGCAGTACTTC

clone_size: few
d_call: -
j_call: TRBJ2-1
cdr3_length: 14
v_call: TRBV5-1
cdr3_aa: CASSQLRGYNEQFF
cdr3_nt: TGCGCCAGCAGCCAATTAAGGGGGTACAATGAGCAGTTCTTC

clone_size: -
d_call: -
j_call: TRBJ2-4
cdr3_length: 13
v_call: TRBV29-1
cdr3_aa: CSVRPAGVNIQYF
cdr3_nt: TGCAGCGTGCGCCCGGCAGGGGTAAACATTCAGTACTTC

clone_size: -
d_call: TRBD1
j_call: TRBJ2-7
cdr3_length: 14
v_call: TRBV20-1
cdr3_aa: CSAKKGTGSYEQYF
cdr3_nt: TGCAGTGCAAAAAAGGGGACAGGGAGTTACGAGCAGTACTTC